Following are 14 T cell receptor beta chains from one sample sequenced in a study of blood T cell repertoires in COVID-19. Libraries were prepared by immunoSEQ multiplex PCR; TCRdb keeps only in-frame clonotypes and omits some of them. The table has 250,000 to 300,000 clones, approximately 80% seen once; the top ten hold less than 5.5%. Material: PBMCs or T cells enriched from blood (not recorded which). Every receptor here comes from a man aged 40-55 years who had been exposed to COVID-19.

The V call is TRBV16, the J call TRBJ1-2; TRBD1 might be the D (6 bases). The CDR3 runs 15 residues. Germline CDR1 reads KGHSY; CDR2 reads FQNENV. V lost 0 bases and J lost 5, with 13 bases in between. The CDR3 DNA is TGTGCCAGCAGCCAATCTGAGACAGGTGGATATGGCTACACCTTC. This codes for CASSQSETGGYGYTF.

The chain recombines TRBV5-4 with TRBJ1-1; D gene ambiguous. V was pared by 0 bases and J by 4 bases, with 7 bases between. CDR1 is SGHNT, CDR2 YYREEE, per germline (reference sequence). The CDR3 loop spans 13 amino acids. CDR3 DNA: TGTGCCAGCAGCTTGGAGAGTTCCACTGAAGCTTTCTTT. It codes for CASSLESSTEAFF.

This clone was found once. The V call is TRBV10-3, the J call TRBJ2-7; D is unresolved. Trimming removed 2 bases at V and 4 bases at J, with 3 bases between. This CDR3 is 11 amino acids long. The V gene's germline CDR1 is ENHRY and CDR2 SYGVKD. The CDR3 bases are TGTGCCATCAGTGAGCCATACGAGCAGTACTTC. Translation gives CAISEPYEQYF.

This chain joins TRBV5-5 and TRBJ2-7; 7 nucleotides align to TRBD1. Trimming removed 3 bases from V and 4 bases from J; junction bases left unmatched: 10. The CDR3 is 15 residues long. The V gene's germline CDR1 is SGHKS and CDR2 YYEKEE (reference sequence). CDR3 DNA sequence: TGTGCCAGCAGCTATTTCGGACAGGTGGAATACGAGCAGTACTTC. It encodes CASSYFGQVEYEQYF.

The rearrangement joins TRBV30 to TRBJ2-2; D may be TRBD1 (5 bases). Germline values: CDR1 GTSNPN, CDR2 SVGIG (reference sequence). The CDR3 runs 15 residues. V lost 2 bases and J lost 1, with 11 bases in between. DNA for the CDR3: TGTGCCTGGAGTAGGGGCAGGGTGAACACCGGGGAGCTGTTTTTT. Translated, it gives CAWSRGRVNTGELFF.

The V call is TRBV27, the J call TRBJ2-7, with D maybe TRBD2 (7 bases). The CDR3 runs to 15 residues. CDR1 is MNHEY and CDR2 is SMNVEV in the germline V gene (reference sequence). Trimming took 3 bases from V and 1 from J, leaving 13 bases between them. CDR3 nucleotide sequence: TGTGCCAGCAGTTTGGGAGCGGGACAATCCTACGAGCAGTACTTC. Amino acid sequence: CASSLGAGQSYEQYF.

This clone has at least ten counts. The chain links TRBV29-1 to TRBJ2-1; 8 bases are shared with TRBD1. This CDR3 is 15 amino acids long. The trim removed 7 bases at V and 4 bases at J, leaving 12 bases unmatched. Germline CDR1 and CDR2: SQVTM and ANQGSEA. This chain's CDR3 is CSAKTPGQAYNEQFF. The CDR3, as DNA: TGCAGCGCCAAGACCCCGGGACAGGCGTACAATGAGCAGTTCTTC.

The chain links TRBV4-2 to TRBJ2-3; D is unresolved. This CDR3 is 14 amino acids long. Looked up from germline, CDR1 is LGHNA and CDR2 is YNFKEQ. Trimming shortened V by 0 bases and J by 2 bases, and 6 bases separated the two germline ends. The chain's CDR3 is CASSQEASTDTQYF. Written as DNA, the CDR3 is TGTGCCAGCAGCCAAGAGGCCTCCACAGATACGCAGTATTTT.

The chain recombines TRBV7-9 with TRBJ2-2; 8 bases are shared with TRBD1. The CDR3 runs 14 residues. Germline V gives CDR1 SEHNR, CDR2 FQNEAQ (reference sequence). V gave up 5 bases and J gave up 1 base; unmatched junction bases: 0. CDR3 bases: TGTGCCAGCAGCGGACAGGGGAACACCGGGGAGCTGTTTTTT. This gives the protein CASSGQGNTGELFF.

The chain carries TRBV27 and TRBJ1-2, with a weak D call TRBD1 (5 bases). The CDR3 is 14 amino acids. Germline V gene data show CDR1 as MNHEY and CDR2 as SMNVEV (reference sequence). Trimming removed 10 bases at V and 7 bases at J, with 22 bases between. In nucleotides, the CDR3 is TGTGCCACCTCGAGCCCTATACCCGGGGGTGGCTACACCTTC. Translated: CATSSPIPGGGYTF.

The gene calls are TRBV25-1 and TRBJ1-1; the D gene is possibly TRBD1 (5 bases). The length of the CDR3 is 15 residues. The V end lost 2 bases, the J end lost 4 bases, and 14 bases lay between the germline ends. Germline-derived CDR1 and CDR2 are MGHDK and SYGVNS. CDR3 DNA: TGTGCCAGCAGTGAACACCAGCTGGGGGGCACTGAAGCTTTCTTT. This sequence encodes CASSEHQLGGTEAFF.

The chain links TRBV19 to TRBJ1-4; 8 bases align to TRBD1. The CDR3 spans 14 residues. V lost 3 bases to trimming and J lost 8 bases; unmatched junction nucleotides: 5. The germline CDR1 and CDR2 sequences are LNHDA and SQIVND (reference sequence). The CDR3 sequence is CASSIQGAREKLFF. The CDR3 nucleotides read TGTGCCAGTAGTATCCAGGGGGCACGGGAAAAACTGTTTTTT.

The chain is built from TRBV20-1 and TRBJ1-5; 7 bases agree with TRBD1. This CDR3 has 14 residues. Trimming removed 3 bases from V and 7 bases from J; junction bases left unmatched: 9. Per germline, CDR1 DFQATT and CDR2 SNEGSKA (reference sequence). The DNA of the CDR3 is TGCAGTGCTAGTCTGAGGGCAGGGGGGCAGCCCCAGCATTTT. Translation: CSASLRAGGQPQHF.

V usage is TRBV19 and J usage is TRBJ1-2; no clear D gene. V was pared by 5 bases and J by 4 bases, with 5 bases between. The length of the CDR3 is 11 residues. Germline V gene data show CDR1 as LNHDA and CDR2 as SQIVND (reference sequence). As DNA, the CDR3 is TGTGCCAGTAGTCCGGGCTATGGCTACACCTTC. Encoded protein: CASSPGYGYTF.